The rows below give T cell receptor beta chains drawn from one sample of a study of identical twins. MiXCR was run by TCRdb on the 5' RACE reads, yielding one entry per CDR3 protein. The sample comprises hundreds of thousands of distinct CDR3 sequences, roughly 10% of which are singletons, and 5.1% rests with the top ten. Sequenced: memory (CD45RO+) T cells sorted from blood. The receptors here all came from a woman aged 18-29 years in good health. Both conserved end residues are part of each CDR3. A D gene is named only where the DNA matches it firmly. A clone size is listed for some rows: how often the clone was seen (once, few, many), or a class if it is expanded.

J,V,D,size,DNA,CDR3
TRBJ2-2,TRBV7-6,-,many,TGTGCCAGCAGACACTCCCCGGACCCAAACACCGGGGAGCTGTTTTTT,CASRHSPDPNTGELFF
TRBJ2-2,TRBV20-1,-,-,TGCAGTGCTAGCCCTCGGGGCGGGGAGCTGTTTTTT,CSASPRGGELFF
TRBJ1-1,TRBV3-1,-,-,TGTGCCAGCAGCCAAGTTCCGGGGAACACTGAAGCTTTCTTT,CASSQVPGNTEAFF
TRBJ1-1,TRBV12-3/TRBV12-4,-,large,TGTGCCAGCAGCCTTGAGGCCTCCACTGAAGCTTTCTTT,CASSLEASTEAFF
TRBJ2-3,TRBV13,-,few,TGTGCCAGCAGCCACCCAACTCACACAGATACGCAGTATTTT,CASSHPTHTDTQYF
TRBJ2-2,TRBV12-3/TRBV12-4,TRBD1,many,TGTGCCAGCGACCGACAGGGAGCGAACACCGGGGAGCTGTTTTTT,CASDRQGANTGELFF
TRBJ2-2,TRBV20-1,-,many,TGCAGTGCACTACTGCACACCGGGGAGCTGTTTTTT,CSALLHTGELFF
TRBJ2-1,TRBV3-1,TRBD2,few,TGTGCCAGCAGCCCGAGCGGGGCATACAATGAGCAGTTCTTC,CASSPSGAYNEQFF
TRBJ2-7,TRBV7-2,TRBD1,-,TGTGCCAGCAGCTTCCGGGACAGAACACCCTACGAGCAGTACTTC,CASSFRDRTPYEQYF
TRBJ2-3,TRBV5-1,-,many,TGCGCCAGCAGCCTGAACAGAGGGTCATCAGATACGCAGTATTTT,CASSLNRGSSDTQYF
TRBJ2-3,TRBV7-8,TRBD2,few,TGTGCCACCTCCAGTAGGGAAGGACTAGTACGAGATACGCAGTATTTT,CATSSREGLVRDTQYF
TRBJ2-3,TRBV10-3,-,few,TGTGCCATCGGCTATTGGGGCGCAGATACGCAGTATTTT,CAIGYWGADTQYF
TRBJ1-3,TRBV2,TRBD1,-,TGTGCCAGCCGACAGGGTCCCTCTGGAAACACCATATATTTT,CASRQGPSGNTIYF
TRBJ1-2,TRBV3-1,-,many,TGTGCCAGCAGCCAATCGGACACTGGCTACACCTTC,CASSQSDTGYTF